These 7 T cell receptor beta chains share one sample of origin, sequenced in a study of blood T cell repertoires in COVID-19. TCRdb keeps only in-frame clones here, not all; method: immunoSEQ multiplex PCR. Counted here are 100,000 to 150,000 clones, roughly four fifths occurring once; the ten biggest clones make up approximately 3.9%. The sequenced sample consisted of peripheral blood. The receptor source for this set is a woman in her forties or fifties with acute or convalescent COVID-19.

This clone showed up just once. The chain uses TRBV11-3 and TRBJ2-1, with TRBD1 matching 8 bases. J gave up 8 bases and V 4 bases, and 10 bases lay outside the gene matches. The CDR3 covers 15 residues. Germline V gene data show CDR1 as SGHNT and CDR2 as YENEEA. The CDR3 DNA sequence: TGTGCCAGCAGCTCAAACAGGGGGTTTGGTGATGAGCAGTTCTTC. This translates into CASSSNRGFGDEQFF.

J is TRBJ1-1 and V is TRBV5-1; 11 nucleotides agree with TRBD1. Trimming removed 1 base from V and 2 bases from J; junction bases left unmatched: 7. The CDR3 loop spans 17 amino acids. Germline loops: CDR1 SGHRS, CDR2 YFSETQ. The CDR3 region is CASSLSGQGASNTEAFF. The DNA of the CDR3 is TGCGCCAGCAGCTTGAGCGGACAGGGGGCGAGTAACACTGAAGCTTTCTTT.

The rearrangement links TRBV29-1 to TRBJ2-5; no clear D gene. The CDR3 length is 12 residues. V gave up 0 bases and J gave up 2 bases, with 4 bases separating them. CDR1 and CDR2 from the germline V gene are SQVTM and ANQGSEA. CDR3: CSVEDNQETQYF. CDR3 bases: TGCAGCGTTGAAGATAATCAAGAGACCCAGTACTTC.

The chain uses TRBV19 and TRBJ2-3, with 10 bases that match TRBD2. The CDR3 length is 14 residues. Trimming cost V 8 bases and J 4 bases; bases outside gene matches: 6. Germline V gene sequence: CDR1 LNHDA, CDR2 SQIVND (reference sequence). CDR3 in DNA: TGTGCCAGTGGGACTAGCGTTTTGGCAGATACGCAGTATTTT. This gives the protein CASGTSVLADTQYF.

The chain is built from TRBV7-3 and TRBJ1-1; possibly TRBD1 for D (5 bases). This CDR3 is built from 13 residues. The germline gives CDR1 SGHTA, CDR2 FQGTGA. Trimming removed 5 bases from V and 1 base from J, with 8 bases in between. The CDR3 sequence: CASSPGQNTEAFF. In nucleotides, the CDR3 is TGTGCCAGCAGCCCTGGACAGAACACTGAAGCTTTCTTT.

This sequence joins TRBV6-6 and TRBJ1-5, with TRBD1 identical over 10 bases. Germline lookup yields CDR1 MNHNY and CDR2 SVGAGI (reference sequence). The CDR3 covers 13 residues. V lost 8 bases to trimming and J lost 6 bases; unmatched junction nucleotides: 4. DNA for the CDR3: TGTGCCAGCGGACAGGGGGTAGGTCAGCCCCAGCATTTT. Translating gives CASGQGVGQPQHF.

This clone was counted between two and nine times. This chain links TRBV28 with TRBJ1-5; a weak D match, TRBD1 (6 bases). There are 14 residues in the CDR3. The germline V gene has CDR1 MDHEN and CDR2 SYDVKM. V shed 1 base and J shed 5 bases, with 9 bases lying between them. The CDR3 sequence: CASSLSDRDQPQHF. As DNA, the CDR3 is TGTGCCAGCAGTTTATCGGACAGAGATCAGCCCCAGCATTTT.